These 5 T cell receptor beta chains originate from one sample sequenced in a study of cytomegalovirus exposure and HLA in healthy donors. The primer mix had 60 Vbeta and 13 Jbeta primers. Repertoires were generated with immunoSEQ multiplex PCR, while TCRdb's copy carries only in-frame clones and drops some. The repertoire consists of 100,000 to 120,000 clones, with 60% to 80% occurring once and the leading ten covering about 8.3%. What was sequenced was PBMCs. Every receptor here comes from a man aged 18 to 30 in good health and CMV-seropositive.

V usage is TRBV2 and J usage is TRBJ1-3, with 7 bases identical to TRBD1. CDR3 length: 15 residues. Trimming at V came to 6 bases and at J to 2 bases, leaving 7 bases not matched to a gene. The germline V gene encodes CDR1 SNHLY and CDR2 FYNNEI. This chain's CDR3 is CASRTATGTGNTIYF. In nucleotides, the CDR3 is TGTGCCAGCAGAACAGCGACAGGGACTGGAAACACCATATATTTT.

This clone occurred a few times. V and J are TRBV29-1 and TRBJ2-1, with TRBD1 matching over 7 bases. With 2 bases clipped from V and 6 bases from J, the junction kept 1 base outside the gene matches. The CDR3 is 12 amino acids. Germline CDR1 SQVTM, CDR2 ANQGSEA. CDR3 protein: CSVERGLNEQFF. In DNA, the CDR3 is TGCAGCGTTGAAAGGGGGCTCAATGAGCAGTTCTTC.

This chain links TRBV11-2 with TRBJ1-1, with 7 bases identical to TRBD1. The CDR3 covers 14 residues. The V and J ends lost 2 bases and 4 bases, in that order; junction bases with no gene match: 4. The germline CDR1 and CDR2 sequences are SGHAT and FQNNGV. CDR3 in amino acids: CASSLFPGGTEAFF. The CDR3 DNA is TGTGCCAGCAGCTTATTTCCAGGGGGCACTGAAGCTTTCTTT.

The rearrangement uses TRBV6-7 and TRBJ1-6; TRBD1 is a possible D gene (6 bases). TRBV6-7 qualifies as an ORF whose function is uncertain. The V and J ends lost 4 bases and 8 bases respectively, with 12 bases between them. This CDR3 spans 14 amino acids. The chain's CDR3 is CASSCQGSYSPLHF. The DNA of the CDR3 is TGTGCCAGCAGTTGTCAGGGGTCTTATTCACCCCTCCACTTT.

In this sample, this clone turned up once. The chain combines TRBV9 with TRBJ1-3; D is undetermined. The V end was cut by 0 bases, the J end by 0 bases, with 10 bases between. The germline V gene encodes CDR1 SGDLS and CDR2 YYNGEE. The CDR3 loop spans 16 amino acids. The CDR3 region is CASSVAKTSSGNTIYF. The CDR3 coding sequence is TGTGCCAGCAGCGTAGCCAAAACGAGCTCTGGAAACACCATATATTTT.